Listed below are T cell receptor beta chains from one sample, sequenced in a study of T cell changes during pregnancy in multiple sclerosis. Here immunoSEQ multiplex PCR was the method, and the copy in TCRdb shows in-frame clones only, minus some. The table shows 90,000 to 120,000 clones, with approximately 93% occurring only once. The source was peripheral blood, collected after pregnancy. The receptors originated from a female donor with multiple sclerosis, enrolled in a pregnancy study. Both conserved end residues are part of each CDR3. A D gene is named only where the DNA matches it firmly. Size is stated for part of the rows, as once, few or many counts, or as a class when the clone is expanded.

d_call j_call v_call clone_size cdr3_aa cdr3_nt
TRBD1 TRBJ1-5 TRBV2 NA CASRTGTDNQPQHF TGTGCCAGCAGAACCGGGACAGATAATCAGCCCCAGCATTTT
TRBD1 TRBJ1-6 TRBV6-5 NA CASSSLAGGGSPLHF TGTGCCAGCAGCTCTCTAGCAGGGGGTGGTTCACCCCTCCACTTT
NA TRBJ2-2 TRBV5-1 NA CASSLSTNTGELFF TGCGCCAGCAGCTTGTCTACTAACACCGGGGAGCTGTTTTTT
NA TRBJ1-4 TRBV29-1 NA CSIRGTDNEKLFF TGCAGCATCCGCGGGACGGACAATGAAAAACTGTTTTTT
TRBD1 TRBJ1-2 TRBV27 NA CASRLTGDESTYGYTF TGTGCCAGCCGCCTAACAGGGGACGAAAGTACCTATGGCTACACCTTC
TRBD1 TRBJ1-2 TRBV5-4 NA CASSLGQGSYGYTF TGTGCCAGCAGCTTGGGACAGGGTAGCTATGGCTACACCTTC
TRBD1 TRBJ2-5 TRBV7-9 once CASGPSDRGSRTETQYF TGTGCCAGCGGACCAAGTGACAGGGGCAGCCGAACGGAGACCCAGTACTTC
NA TRBJ1-6 TRBV25-1 NA CASSEPQGPAVSPLHF TGTGCCAGCAGTGAGCCACAGGGACCGGCGGTTTCACCCCTCCACTTT
TRBD1 TRBJ1-6 TRBV7-9 NA CASSLWTGGDSPLHF TGTGCCAGCAGCCTCTGGACAGGGGGAGATTCACCCCTCCACTTT
NA TRBJ2-5 TRBV7-9 NA CASSLAEYQETQYF TGTGCCAGCAGCTTAGCCGAGTACCAAGAGACCCAGTACTTC
TRBD2 TRBJ2-1 TRBV6-1 NA CASRAGTSSYNEQFF TGTGCCAGCAGGGCCGGGACTAGCTCCTACAATGAGCAGTTCTTC
NA TRBJ1-3 TRBV7-2 NA CASSLDTYSGNTIYF TGTGCCAGCAGCCTGGACACCTACTCTGGAAACACCATATATTTT
NA TRBJ1-1 TRBV25-1 NA CATTPAGSNTEAFF TGTGCCACCACACCGGCAGGCTCGAACACTGAAGCTTTCTTT
TRBD1 TRBJ2-3 TRBV18 NA CASSPRDRVVADTQYF TGTGCCAGCTCCCCCCGGGACAGGGTTGTTGCAGATACGCAGTATTTT
TRBD1 TRBJ1-3 TRBV4-2 once CASSQTRGQDGNTIYF TGTGCCAGCAGCCAAACCAGGGGGCAGGATGGAAACACCATATATTTT
TRBD1 TRBJ2-1 TRBV5-4 NA CASSLAGTGVGEQFF TGTGCCAGCAGCTTGGCCGGGACAGGGGTGGGTGAGCAGTTCTTC
NA TRBJ1-6 TRBV30 NA CAWRGREAFNSPLHF TGTGCCTGGAGGGGGAGGGAGGCTTTTAATTCACCCCTCCACTTT
TRBD2 TRBJ2-4 TRBV4-2 NA CASSQTSGGAYIQYF TGTGCCAGCAGCCAAACAAGCGGGGGGGCTTACATTCAGTACTTC
TRBD2 TRBJ2-1 TRBV5-1 NA CASSLGLLAGVDEQFF TGCGCCAGCAGCTTGGGTCTACTAGCGGGGGTTGATGAGCAGTTCTTC
NA TRBJ2-7 TRBV27 NA CASSLLGGSHYEQYF TGTGCCAGCAGTTTATTGGGGGGTTCCCACTACGAGCAGTACTTC
NA TRBJ1-2 TRBV6-5 NA CASSLVAEGPGYTF TGTGCCAGCAGTTTGGTGGCGGAGGGCCCTGGCTACACCTTC
NA TRBJ2-7 TRBV7-2 NA CASSPRLSAHEQYF TGTGCCAGCAGCCCGCGACTTTCCGCCCACGAGCAGTACTTC
TRBD1 TRBJ1-1 TRBV7-3 NA CASSLESSGQGRIGNTEAFF TGTGCCAGCAGCTTAGAATCTTCCGGACAGGGCCGGATCGGGAACACTGAAGCTTTCTTT
NA TRBJ2-6 TRBV2 NA CASRKTAGANVLTF TGTGCCAGCAGAAAGACAGCTGGGGCCAACGTCCTGACTTTC
NA TRBJ1-5 TRBV19 NA CASSIEWAGGQPQHF TGTGCCAGTAGTATAGAGTGGGCGGGTGGACAGCCCCAGCATTTT
NA TRBJ2-3 TRBV19 NA CASSLGGLTSTDTQYF TGTGCCAGTAGTCTCGGGGGTCTAACTAGCACAGATACGCAGTATTTT
TRBD1 TRBJ2-2 TRBV15 NA CATSRDPGQVYTGELFF TGTGCCACCAGCAGAGACCCGGGACAGGTTTACACCGGGGAGCTGTTTTTT
TRBD2 TRBJ2-1 TRBV13 NA CASSLGISGGAGNEQFF TGTGCCAGCAGCTTAGGGATTAGCGGGGGGGCAGGCAATGAGCAGTTCTTC
TRBD2 TRBJ2-3 TRBV7-2 NA CASSFLVSGERTDTQYF TGTGCCAGCAGCTTCCTAGTTAGCGGGGAACGCACAGATACGCAGTATTTT
NA TRBJ1-4 TRBV25-1 NA CASRYKNEKLFF TGTGCCAGCAGGTACAAGAATGAAAAACTGTTTTTT
NA TRBJ1-1 TRBV28 NA CASSPPDRNTEAFF TGTGCCAGCAGCCCCCCTGACAGGAACACTGAAGCTTTCTTT
TRBD2 TRBJ2-7 TRBV6-1 NA CASSDFLGTSGSYEQYF TGTGCCAGCAGTGATTTTTTGGGGACTAGCGGGAGTTACGAGCAGTACTTC
TRBD1 TRBJ1-6 TRBV18 NA CASSLIQQGASYNSPLHF TGTGCCAGCTCACTGATACAACAGGGGGCCTCCTATAATTCACCCCTCCACTTT
NA TRBJ1-2 TRBV29-1 NA CSVEAGGPNYGYTF TGCAGCGTTGAAGCCGGGGGACCTAACTATGGCTACACCTTC
NA TRBJ2-5 TRBV7-6 NA CASSLMGRETQYF TGTGCCAGCAGCTTAATGGGCAGAGAGACCCAGTACTTC